A selection of T cell receptor beta chains follows, all from one sample in a study of T cells in localized non-small cell lung cancer. Libraries were prepared by immunoSEQ multiplex PCR; TCRdb keeps only in-frame clonotypes and omits some of them. The sample yields around 41,000 clones, around 83% seen once. The sample in question was peripheral blood, obtained before any cancer treatment. The receptors derive from a woman between 18 and 55 years old with stage III lung adenocarcinoma. Each CDR3 is given with its conserved first and last residue. Fields, in order: J gene, V gene, CDR3 protein.

>TRBJ2-5|TRBV21-1
CASSKSSFPGTSGGPQETQYF
>TRBJ2-7|TRBV5-1
CASSLAPGQGAREQYF
>TRBJ2-1|TRBV7-3
CASSLSRTSGGDNEQFF
>TRBJ2-1|TRBV4-2
CASSQGIPRGGYGDEQFF
>TRBJ1-6|TRBV30
CAWSDDRVSPLHF
>TRBJ2-7|TRBV5-1
CASSLDRGPYEQYF
>TRBJ2-1|TRBV15
CATSPTIGSYNEQFF
>TRBJ2-1|TRBV4-1
CASSQVSVDHNEQFF
>TRBJ2-3|TRBV2
CASSGDRGGDTQYF
>TRBJ2-3|TRBV2
CASSLTRGGNTDTQYF
>TRBJ2-3|TRBV11-2
CASSLLGTENTDTQYF
>TRBJ1-5|TRBV6-1
CASTQEPNQPQHF
>TRBJ1-1|TRBV7-2
CASSYGRGAEAFF
>TRBJ1-1|TRBV6-1
CASSPTRGSEAFF
>TRBJ1-1|TRBV27
CASRQGMNTEAFF
>TRBJ1-1|TRBV2
CASSTGVNTEAFF
>TRBJ1-5|TRBV20-1
CSAGAPQPQHF
>TRBJ1-1|TRBV5-5
CASSLGTGVYTEAFF
>TRBJ1-6|TRBV15
CATSRDRDNSPLHF
>TRBJ1-2|TRBV23-1
CASSLPGGGTESLNYGYTF
>TRBJ2-1|TRBV5-1
CASSPGQGTYNEQFF
>TRBJ1-5|TRBV19
CASSIVGNSNQPQHF
>TRBJ1-4|TRBV19
CASADGTTNEKLFF
>TRBJ1-1|TRBV6-5
CASRSGTVEAFF
>TRBJ2-6|TRBV28
CASTSPRSGANVLTF
>TRBJ1-1|TRBV30
CAWSEGQGVTEAFF
>TRBJ2-5|TRBV7-8
CASSLEARAETQYF
>TRBJ1-5|TRBV7-8
CASSLVQPQHF
>TRBJ1-1|TRBV5-6
CASSHGAGMNTEAFF
>TRBJ1-3|TRBV9
CASSATGGGIHF
>TRBJ2-5|TRBV7-9
CASILGGRDGETQYF
>TRBJ2-7|TRBV9
CASSPRAGALYEQYF
>TRBJ1-5|TRBV19
CASRSTGTGTGQPQHF
>TRBJ2-7|TRBV6-6
CASGDWQESHEQYF
>TRBJ2-5|TRBV6-1
CASSLNRDLQETQYF
>TRBJ2-7|TRBV29-1
CSAVGQVSSYEQYF
>TRBJ2-5|TRBV18
CASSPLDSEGTQYF
>TRBJ2-1|TRBV7-9
CASSLPGTSGKEQFF
>TRBJ1-5|TRBV19
CASSVTGASNQPQHF
>TRBJ1-5|TRBV21-1
CASTKEGACNQPQHF
>TRBJ2-3|TRBV7-2
CASSLGVTDTQYF
>TRBJ2-1|TRBV5-6
CASSLLSRPLLDEQFF
>TRBJ2-1|TRBV5-5
CASSSGTGGSNEQFF
>TRBJ2-1|TRBV2
CASSAQGPISDEQFF
>TRBJ2-3|TRBV6-4
CASSEAGGEDTQYF
>TRBJ1-5|TRBV2
CASSDGTGVQPQHF
>TRBJ2-7|TRBV6-5
CASSLTSPGEQYF
>TRBJ2-4|TRBV7-9
CASSLRAGGIQYF
>TRBJ1-5|TRBV2
CASSSRENNQPQHF
>TRBJ2-1|TRBV7-7
CASSLGTSDYNEQFF
>TRBJ2-7|TRBV2
CASKFDSLYEQYF